Following are 24 T cell receptor beta chains from one sample sequenced in a study of CD8 T cells in Susac syndrome. Reverse transcription of about 0.45 to 1 ug RNA was performed with random hexamers. Each CDR3 protein is one row after TCRdb ran MiXCR on the immunoSEQ multiplex PCR reads. Among 120,000 or so distinct CDR3 sequences listed, around 94% were seen once. The sample was CD8+ T cells from PBMCs. The receptors derive from a human donor with Susac syndrome.

This clonotype was observed a few times. The chain uses TRBV30 and TRBJ1-2; 8 positions match TRBD1. The CDR3 length is 13 residues. From germline, CDR1 is GTSNPN and CDR2 SVGIG (reference sequence). The V gene end was trimmed by 2 bases and the J gene end by 8 bases; junction bases not matched to a gene: 7. The CDR3 DNA sequence: TGTGCCTGGAGTACCGGACAGGGAGGCGGCTACACCTTC. It yields the protein CAWSTGQGGGYTF.

The chain couples TRBV25-1 to TRBJ2-7; D perhaps matches TRBD1 (5 bases). Germline V CDR1 and CDR2: MGHDK, SYGVNS. V was cut by 2 bases and J by 2 bases, with 16 bases left in between. CDR3 size: 16 residues. CDR3 residues: CASSEVGALTTYEQYF. CDR3 coding DNA: TGTGCCAGCAGTGAAGTAGGGGCACTAACTACCTACGAGCAGTACTTC.

The V and J genes are TRBV6-2 or TRBV6-3 and TRBJ2-3; D possibly corresponds to TRBD2 (5 bases). Germline V lookup: CDR1 MNHEY, CDR2 SVGEGT. The CDR3 has 14 residues. Trimming stripped 6 bases from V and 3 bases from J, with 13 bases between. The CDR3 DNA follows: TGTGCCAGCAGCTATGGGAGTTCGACAGATACGCAGTATTTT. It specifies CASSYGSSTDTQYF.

The chain recombines TRBV4-1 with TRBJ2-2; D is unresolved. Germline assignment: CDR1 MGHRA and CDR2 YSYEKL. CDR3 length: 18 residues. With 0 bases removed from V and 4 bases from J, the gap between germline ends came to 18 bases. CDR3 amino acids: CASSQEWRWIYRTGELFF. CDR3 DNA: TGCGCCAGCAGCCAAGAGTGGCGGTGGATTTATCGCACCGGGGAGCTGTTTTTT.

This rearrangement joins TRBV7-8 to TRBJ2-7; D is perhaps TRBD2 (5 bases). Germline values: CDR1 SGHVS, CDR2 FQNEAQ. This CDR3 region has 13 residues. The V gene lost 4 bases and the J gene lost 3 bases, with 10 bases spanning the gap. CDR3 DNA sequence: TGTGCCAGCAGCTCTTCGAGGGTCTACGAGCAGTACTTC. Its protein is CASSSSRVYEQYF.

This chain joins TRBV6-2 or TRBV6-3 and TRBJ2-1; 9 bases agree with TRBD2. V shed 0 bases, J shed 4 bases, and the junction held 1 base outside the gene matches. Looked up from germline, CDR1 is MNHEY and CDR2 is SVGEGT. The CDR3 has 15 amino acids. CDR3 nucleotides: TGTGCCAGCAGTTACTCGCTAGCGGGATACAATGAGCAGTTCTTC. It encodes CASSYSLAGYNEQFF.

J is TRBJ2-2 and V is TRBV25-1, with 10 bases that match TRBD1. The CDR3 covers 17 residues. V lost 3 bases to trimming and J lost 5 bases; unmatched junction nucleotides: 9. CDR1 MGHDK and CDR2 SYGVNS come from the germline V gene. CDR3 DNA sequence: TGTGCCAGCAGTGATGACGGAGGGACAGGGGCTACCGGGGAGCTGTTTTTT. Its translation: CASSDDGGTGATGELFF. The whole variable domain, remainder taken from reference TRBV25-1 and TRBJ2-2, is EADIYQTPRYLVIGTGKKITLECSQTMGHDKMYWYQQDPGMELHLIHYSYGVNSTEKGDLSSESTVSRIRTEHFPLTLESARPSHTSQYLCASSDDGGTGATGELFFGEGSRLTVL.

The chain joins TRBV14 to TRBJ1-4; D uncertain. CDR3 length: 16 amino acids. Deletions cut 2 bases from V and 1 base from J, with 11 bases between. From germline, CDR1 is SGHDN and CDR2 FVKESK. CDR3 nucleotide sequence: TGTGCCAGCAGCCAAAGTGAGGATCGAACTAATGAAAAACTGTTTTTT. It translates to CASSQSEDRTNEKLFF.

The V gene is TRBV6-5, the J gene TRBJ1-1; 7 bases match TRBD1. V was clipped by 2 bases and J by 3 bases; unmatched bases: 6. Per the germline V gene, CDR1 is MNHEY and CDR2 is SVGAGI. The CDR3 has 15 residues. CDR3 nucleotide sequence: TGTGCCAGCAGTTACGGGACAGAGGGTGACACTGAAGCTTTCTTT. It is translated as CASSYGTEGDTEAFF.

The J gene is TRBJ1-4, the V gene TRBV13; tentative D call: TRBD1 (5 bases). The V gene lost 6 bases and the J gene lost 4 bases, with 21 bases spanning the gap. Germline V gene sequence: CDR1 PRHDT, CDR2 FYEKMQ (reference sequence). The CDR3 is 17 amino acids. CDR3 sequence (DNA): TGTGCCAGCAGTTTCCAAGGGGAATTTGGGGTTAATGAAAAACTGTTTTTT. Translating gives CASSFQGEFGVNEKLFF.

The chain joins TRBV7-2 to TRBJ2-1; 9 nucleotides match TRBD2. The CDR3 has 17 residues. Germline lookup yields CDR1 SGHTA and CDR2 FQGNSA. V dropped 2 bases and J dropped 5; count of bases not matched to a gene: 10. The CDR3 nucleotides are TGTGCCAGCAGCTTATTGCTAGCGGGGTATCAGGACAATGAGCAGTTCTTC. Translation: CASSLLLAGYQDNEQFF.

This chain links TRBV15 with TRBJ2-1; D remains ambiguous. The germline CDR1 and CDR2 sequences are LNHNV and YYDKDF (reference sequence). The CDR3 loop spans 14 amino acids. The V gene lost 1 base and the J gene lost 3 bases, with 7 bases spanning the gap. CDR3 nucleotides: TGTGCCACCAGCAGAGTCGACGGCTACAATGAGCAGTTCTTC. It yields the protein CATSRVDGYNEQFF. The whole variable domain, filled in from reference TRBV15 and TRBJ2-1, reads DAMVIQNPRYQVTQFGKPVTLSCSQTLNHNVMYWYQQKSSQAPKLLFHYYDKDFNNEADTPDNFQSRRPNTSFCFLDIRSPGLGDTAMYLCATSRVDGYNEQFFGPGTRLTVL.

The rearrangement joins TRBV6-2 or TRBV6-3 to TRBJ2-3; TRBD2 aligns across 10 bases. This CDR3 contains 15 residues. The V segment lost 5 bases and the J segment 4 bases; nucleotides outside the gene matches: 6. Germline V gene lookup returns CDR1 MNHEY and CDR2 SVGEGT. CDR3 amino acids: CASSPVLAGADTQYF. CDR3 DNA sequence: TGTGCCAGCAGTCCCGTTCTAGCGGGAGCAGATACGCAGTATTTT.

This clonotype has a count of ten or more. The chain carries TRBV4-2 and TRBJ2-7, with TRBD1 identical over 8 bases. Per the germline V gene, CDR1 is LGHNA and CDR2 is YNFKEQ. This CDR3 is built from 15 residues. V lost 3 bases, J lost 2 bases, and 6 bases stayed unmatched. The CDR3 DNA is TGTGCCAGCAGCCAGGAGGGACAGGAGGCCTACGAGCAGTACTTC. It yields the protein CASSQEGQEAYEQYF.

V is TRBV7-3 and J is TRBJ2-5; D gene ambiguous. This CDR3 has 12 amino acids. Trimming removed 2 bases from V and 6 bases from J, with 7 bases in between. The germline gives CDR1 SGHTA, CDR2 FQGTGA. The CDR3 DNA reads TGTGCCAGCAGCTTAGACGGCAAGACCCAGTACTTC. This codes for CASSLDGKTQYF. The full variable domain, completed using reference TRBV7-3 and TRBJ2-5, is GAGVSQTPSNKVTEKGKYVELRCDPISGHTALYWYRQSLGQGPEFLIYFQGTGAADDSGLPNDRFFAVRPEGSVSTLKIQRTERGDSAVYLCASSLDGKTQYFGPGTRLLVL.

This clonotype was seen a handful of times. The chain employs TRBV6-1 and TRBJ2-2; 8 positions match TRBD2. V shed 6 bases, J shed 6 bases, and the junction held 9 bases outside the gene matches. The CDR3 length is 15 residues. In germline, CDR1 is MNHNS, CDR2 SASEGT. Here the CDR3 DNA reads TGTGCCAGCAGCCCGGACGGGGGGGTGGCCGGGGAGCTGTTTTTT. This codes for CASSPDGGVAGELFF.

The J gene is TRBJ1-1, the V gene TRBV12-3 or TRBV12-4; D is perhaps TRBD1 (6 bases). V dropped 1 base and J dropped 1 base, with 10 bases sitting between them. This CDR3 has 15 residues. CDR3 DNA: TGTGCCAGCAGTTTAGTAGGGACAACGAACACTGAAGCTTTCTTT. Its translation: CASSLVGTTNTEAFF.

The chain carries TRBV20-1 and TRBJ1-1, with 8 bases fitting TRBD1. There are 13 residues in the CDR3. Germline CDR1 and CDR2: DFQATT and SNEGSKA (reference sequence). V was pared by 2 bases and J by 8 bases, with 7 bases of the junction left unmatched. The CDR3 sequence is CSARMTGDGEAFF. The CDR3 DNA reads as TGCAGTGCTAGAATGACAGGGGACGGGGAAGCTTTCTTT.

The V and J genes are TRBV6-5 and TRBJ2-3; D is uncertain. V was trimmed by 4 bases and J by 0 bases, leaving 14 bases between them. CDR3 length: 16 amino acids. Germline V gives CDR1 MNHEY, CDR2 SVGAGI. The CDR3 loop is CASSSNHQSSTDTQYF. The CDR3 region has the DNA TGTGCCAGCAGTTCAAATCACCAGTCTAGCACAGATACGCAGTATTTT.

The V call is TRBV12-3 or TRBV12-4, the J call TRBJ1-4; weak D call: TRBD1 (5 bases). V lost 8 bases and J 8 bases, leaving 18 bases between the germline ends. The CDR3 length is 14 residues. The CDR3 DNA reads as TGTGCCAGCGCCTCGACTGTGAGGGACGAAAAACTGTTTTTT. Translating it yields CASASTVRDEKLFF.

The chain employs TRBV28 and TRBJ1-5, with D unclear. This CDR3 is 12 amino acids long. The V gene's germline CDR1 is MDHEN and CDR2 SYDVKM. Deletions cut 8 bases from V and 3 bases from J, with 8 bases between. This CDR3 reads CASHGTNQPQHF. The CDR3 DNA is TGTGCCAGCCATGGTACCAATCAGCCCCAGCATTTT.

The chain employs TRBV30 and TRBJ2-7, with D hard to call. The germline V and J ends were trimmed by 0 bases and 9 bases, with 12 bases remaining between them. The CDR3 spans 12 residues. Germline values: CDR1 GTSNPN, CDR2 SVGIG (reference sequence). CDR3 amino acids: CAWSVVGFGQYF. CDR3 DNA: TGTGCCTGGAGTGTAGTAGGCTTCGGGCAGTACTTC. Using reference TRBV30 and TRBJ2-7 for the parts outside the CDR3, the full variable domain is SQTIHQWPATLVQPVGSPLSLECTVEGTSNPNLYWYRQAAGRGLQLLFYSVGIGQISSEVPQNLSASRPQDRQFILSSKKLLLSDSGFYLCAWSVVGFGQYFGPGTRLTVT.

J is TRBJ2-7 and V is TRBV18; D gene ambiguous. The CDR3 consists of 14 residues. Germline assignment: CDR1 KGHSH and CDR2 LQKENI. Deletions cut 6 bases from V and 6 bases from J, with 18 bases between. CDR3: CASSTDGRPPEQYF. CDR3 nucleotides: TGTGCCAGCTCGACGGACGGACGGCCGCCCGAGCAGTACTTC.

This chain joins TRBV6-6 and TRBJ2-7; TRBD1 is a possible D gene (5 bases). V gave up 5 bases and J gave up 4 bases, with 12 bases separating them. The CDR3 consists of 13 residues. Germline V gene sequence: CDR1 MNHNY, CDR2 SVGAGI (reference sequence). DNA of the CDR3: TGTGCCAGCAGTCCTTTAGACAGTTACGAGCAGTACTTC. Amino acids: CASSPLDSYEQYF.